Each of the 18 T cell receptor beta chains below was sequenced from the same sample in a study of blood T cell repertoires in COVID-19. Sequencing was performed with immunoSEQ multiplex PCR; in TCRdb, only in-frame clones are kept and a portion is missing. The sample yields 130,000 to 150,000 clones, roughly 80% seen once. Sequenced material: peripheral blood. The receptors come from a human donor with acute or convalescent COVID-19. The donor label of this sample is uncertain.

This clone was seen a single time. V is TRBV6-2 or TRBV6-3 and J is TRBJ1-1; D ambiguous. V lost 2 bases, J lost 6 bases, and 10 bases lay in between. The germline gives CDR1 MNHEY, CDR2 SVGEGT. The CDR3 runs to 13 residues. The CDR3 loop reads CASSYRRGAEAFF. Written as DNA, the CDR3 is TGTGCCAGCAGTTACCGGCGGGGAGCTGAAGCTTTCTTT.

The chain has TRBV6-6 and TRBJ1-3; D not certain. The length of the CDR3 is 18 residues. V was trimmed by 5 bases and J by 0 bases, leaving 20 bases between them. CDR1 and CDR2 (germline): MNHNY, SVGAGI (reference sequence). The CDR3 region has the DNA TGTGCCAGCAGTCCACGCGCGGAGTATGAGAGCTCTGGAAACACCATATATTTT. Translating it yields CASSPRAEYESSGNTIYF.

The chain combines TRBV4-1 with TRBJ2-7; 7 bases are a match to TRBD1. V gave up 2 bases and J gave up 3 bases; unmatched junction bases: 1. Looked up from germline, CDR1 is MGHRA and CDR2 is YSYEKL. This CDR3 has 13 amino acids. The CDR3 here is CASSQRTGYEQYF. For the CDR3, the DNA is TGCGCCAGCAGCCAACGGACAGGCTACGAGCAGTACTTC.

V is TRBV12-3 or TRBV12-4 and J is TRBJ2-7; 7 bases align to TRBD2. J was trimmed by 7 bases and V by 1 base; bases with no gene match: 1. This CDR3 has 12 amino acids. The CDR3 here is CASSLGGGEQYV. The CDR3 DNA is TGTGCCAGCAGTTTAGGGGGGGGTGAGCAGTACGTC.

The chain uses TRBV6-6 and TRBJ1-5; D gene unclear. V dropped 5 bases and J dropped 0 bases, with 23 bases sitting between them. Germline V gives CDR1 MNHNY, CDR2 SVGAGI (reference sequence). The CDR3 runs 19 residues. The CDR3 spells CASSPLRRGDLYSNQPQHF. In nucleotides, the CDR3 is TGTGCCAGCAGTCCCCTAAGGCGCGGAGATCTATATAGCAATCAGCCCCAGCATTTT.

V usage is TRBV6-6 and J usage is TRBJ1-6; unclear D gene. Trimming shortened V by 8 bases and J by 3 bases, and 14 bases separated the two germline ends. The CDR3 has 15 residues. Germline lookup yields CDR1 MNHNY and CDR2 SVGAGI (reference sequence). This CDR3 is CASDEGIGYNSPLHF. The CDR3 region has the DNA TGTGCCAGCGACGAGGGTATCGGCTATAATTCACCCCTCCACTTT.

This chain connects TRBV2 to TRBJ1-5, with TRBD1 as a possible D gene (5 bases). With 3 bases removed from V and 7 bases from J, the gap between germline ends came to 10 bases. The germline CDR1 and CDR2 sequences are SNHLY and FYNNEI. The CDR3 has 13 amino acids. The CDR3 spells CASSEEGRQPQHF. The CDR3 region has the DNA TGTGCCAGCAGTGAGGAGGGGCGACAGCCCCAGCATTTT.

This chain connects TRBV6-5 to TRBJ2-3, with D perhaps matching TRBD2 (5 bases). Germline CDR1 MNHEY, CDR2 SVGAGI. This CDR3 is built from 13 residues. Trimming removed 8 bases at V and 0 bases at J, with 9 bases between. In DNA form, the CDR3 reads TGTGCCAGCGGTCGGACTAGCACAGATACGCAGTATTTT. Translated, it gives CASGRTSTDTQYF.

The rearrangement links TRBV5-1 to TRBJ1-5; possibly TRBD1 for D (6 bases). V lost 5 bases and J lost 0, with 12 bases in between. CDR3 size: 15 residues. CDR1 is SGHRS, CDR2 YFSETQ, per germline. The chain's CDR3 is CASRKDSSSNQPQHF. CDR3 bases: TGCGCCAGCAGGAAGGACAGCTCTAGCAATCAGCCCCAGCATTTT.

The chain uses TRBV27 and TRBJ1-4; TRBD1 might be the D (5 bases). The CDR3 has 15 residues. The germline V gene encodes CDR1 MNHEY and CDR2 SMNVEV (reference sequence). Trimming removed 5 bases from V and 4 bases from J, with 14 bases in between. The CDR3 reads CASSLAGGINEKLFF. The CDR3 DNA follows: TGTGCCAGCAGTCTCGCCGGGGGGATTAATGAAAAACTGTTTTTT.

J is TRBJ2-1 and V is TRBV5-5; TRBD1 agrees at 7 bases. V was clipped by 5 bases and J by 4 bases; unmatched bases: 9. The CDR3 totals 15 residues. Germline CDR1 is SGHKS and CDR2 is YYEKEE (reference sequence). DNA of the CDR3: TGTGCCAGCAGACTTGGACAGGATTCTTACAATGAGCAGTTCTTC. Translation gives CASRLGQDSYNEQFF.

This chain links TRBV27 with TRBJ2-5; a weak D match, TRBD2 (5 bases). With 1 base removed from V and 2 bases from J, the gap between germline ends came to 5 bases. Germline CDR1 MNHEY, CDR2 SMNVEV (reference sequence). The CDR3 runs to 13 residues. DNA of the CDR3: TGTGCCAGCAGTTTATGGAGGCAAGAGACCCAGTACTTC. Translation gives CASSLWRQETQYF.

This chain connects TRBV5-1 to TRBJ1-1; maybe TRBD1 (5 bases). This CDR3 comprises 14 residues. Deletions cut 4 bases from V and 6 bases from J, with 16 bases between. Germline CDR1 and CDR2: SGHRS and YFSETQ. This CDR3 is CASSPTGVRAEAFF. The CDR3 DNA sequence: TGCGCCAGCAGCCCTACGGGGGTGAGGGCTGAAGCTTTCTTT.

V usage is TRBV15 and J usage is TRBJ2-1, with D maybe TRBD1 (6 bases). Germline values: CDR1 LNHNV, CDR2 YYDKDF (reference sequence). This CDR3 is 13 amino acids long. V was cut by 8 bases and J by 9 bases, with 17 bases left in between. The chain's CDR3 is CATLINRDSEQFF. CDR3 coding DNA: TGTGCCACCCTTATAAACAGGGATAGTGAGCAGTTCTTC.

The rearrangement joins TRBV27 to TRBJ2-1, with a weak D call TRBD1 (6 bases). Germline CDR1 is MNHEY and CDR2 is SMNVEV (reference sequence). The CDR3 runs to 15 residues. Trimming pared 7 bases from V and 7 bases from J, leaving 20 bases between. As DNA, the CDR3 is TGTGCCAGCACCCTCAGGGGACGTCTAGGGAATGAGCAGTTCTTC. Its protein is CASTLRGRLGNEQFF.

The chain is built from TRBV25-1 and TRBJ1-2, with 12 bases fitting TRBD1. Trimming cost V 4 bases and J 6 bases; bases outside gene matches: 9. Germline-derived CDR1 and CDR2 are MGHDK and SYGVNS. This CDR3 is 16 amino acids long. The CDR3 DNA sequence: TGTGCCAGCAGTGGGCACCGGGACAGGGGGCGTCATGGCTACACCTTC. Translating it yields CASSGHRDRGRHGYTF.

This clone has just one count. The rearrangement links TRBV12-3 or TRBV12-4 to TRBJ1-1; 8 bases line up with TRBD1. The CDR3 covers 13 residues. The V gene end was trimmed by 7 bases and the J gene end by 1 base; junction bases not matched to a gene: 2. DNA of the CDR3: TGTGCCAGCACCGGGACAGGGAACACTGAAGCTTTCTTT. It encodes CASTGTGNTEAFF.

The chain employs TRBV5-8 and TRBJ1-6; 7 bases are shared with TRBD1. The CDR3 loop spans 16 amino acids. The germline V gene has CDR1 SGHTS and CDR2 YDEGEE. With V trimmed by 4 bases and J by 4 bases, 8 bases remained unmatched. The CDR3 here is CASSTPGTEYNSPLHF. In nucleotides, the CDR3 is TGTGCCAGCAGCACTCCCGGGACAGAGTATAATTCACCCCTCCACTTT.